The 15 T cell receptor beta chains in this list originate from one sample, sequenced in a study of Ad26.COV2.S vaccination and SARS-CoV-2 variants. TCRdb's table, derived via immunoSEQ multiplex PCR, lists solely in-frame clones and lacks some. The sample shows some 460,000 clones, about nine tenths of them seen only once. Treatment described: around 19 received Ad26.COV2.S at low or high dose, single or two shots; about 5 received placebo; per-sample allocation not given. The study sampled participants on day 63 after the first vaccine or placebo injection. The sequencing used peripheral blood, collected in a trial of Ad26.COV2.S vaccine versus placebo. These receptors all stem from a person between 18 and 59 years old who received the Ad26.COV2.S COVID-19 vaccine or a placebo.

CDR3 nucleotide sequence: TGTGCCAGCAGTCCCATGGGACAGGCTGGCGCCAAAAACATTCAGTACTTC. This gives the protein CASSPMGQAGAKNIQYF. This sequence joins TRBV28 and TRBJ2-4; 8 positions match TRBD1. Germline CDR1 reads MDHEN; CDR2 reads SYDVKM. The CDR3 totals 17 residues. The V gene end was trimmed by 5 bases and the J gene end by 1 base; junction bases not matched to a gene: 10.

DNA for the CDR3: TGTGCCACCACAAGCCCTACCTACAATGAGCAGTTCTTC. Protein: CATTSPTYNEQFF. J is TRBJ2-1 and V is TRBV19; D not certain. The CDR3 is 13 amino acids. Germline V gene data show CDR1 as LNHDA and CDR2 as SQIVND (reference sequence). The ends were cut back, 10 bases at V and 2 bases at J, with 12 bases in the middle.

This chain joins TRBV6-6 and TRBJ1-5, with D possibly matching TRBD1 (6 bases). Germline V CDR1 and CDR2: MNHNY, SVGAGI (reference sequence). The CDR3 consists of 14 residues. The germline V and J ends were trimmed by 6 bases and 4 bases, with 13 bases remaining between them. The CDR3 sequence is CASRIRDTNQPQHF. The CDR3 bases are TGTGCCAGCAGAATCCGGGACACTAATCAGCCCCAGCATTTT.

V gene TRBV12-3 or TRBV12-4 combines with J gene TRBJ1-1; maybe TRBD1 (5 bases). This CDR3 region has 11 residues. The V end was cut by 5 bases, the J end by 11 bases, with 12 bases between. CDR3 amino acids: CASSTAGKAFF. The CDR3 DNA reads TGTGCCAGCAGTACTGCAGGGAAGGCTTTCTTT.

The chain recombines TRBV15 with TRBJ1-2; 8 bases agree with TRBD1. This CDR3 region has 16 residues. The V gene's germline CDR1 is LNHNV and CDR2 YYDKDF (reference sequence). J lost 8 bases, V lost 1 base, and 12 bases had no gene match. The CDR3 nucleotides are TGTGCCACCAGCAGAGGAACCACAGGGGGACGGGGCGGCTACACCTTC. Translation: CATSRGTTGGRGGYTF.

The V and J genes are TRBV19 and TRBJ1-2, with 11 bases fitting TRBD1. The V gene's germline CDR1 is LNHDA and CDR2 SQIVND (reference sequence). CDR3 length: 16 amino acids. V trimming: 5 bases; J trimming: 0 bases; junction bases outside the gene matches: 5. The CDR3 loop is CASSPRTGGTNYGYTF. CDR3 DNA sequence: TGTGCCAGTAGTCCTCGGACAGGGGGCACTAACTATGGCTACACCTTC.

The rearrangement links TRBV12-3 or TRBV12-4 to TRBJ1-6, with D unresolved. CDR3 length: 12 residues. V lost 3 bases to trimming and J lost 7 bases, with 4 bases between them. The CDR3 sequence is CASSFRNSPLHF. The CDR3 DNA sequence: TGTGCCAGCAGTTTCAGGAATTCACCCCTCCACTTT.

The V gene is TRBV4-1, the J gene TRBJ1-5; TRBD1 might be the D (6 bases). This CDR3 contains 14 residues. Trimming took 1 base from V and 5 from J, leaving 9 bases between them. Germline V gene lookup returns CDR1 MGHRA and CDR2 YSYEKL. CDR3 amino acids: CASSQGTAYQPQHF. The CDR3 region has the DNA TGCGCCAGCAGCCAAGGGACAGCTTATCAGCCCCAGCATTTT.

This rearrangement joins TRBV7-2 to TRBJ1-1; a weak D match, TRBD1 (5 bases). CDR3 length: 14 amino acids. CDR1 is SGHTA, CDR2 FQGNSA, per germline. The V end lost 4 bases, the J end lost 1 base, and 10 bases lay between the germline ends. The CDR3 DNA follows: TGTGCCAGCAGCTCGGGACGGACGAACACTGAAGCTTTCTTT. This gives the protein CASSSGRTNTEAFF.

This sequence joins TRBV5-6 and TRBJ2-7; D possibly corresponds to TRBD2 (5 bases). The CDR3 is 14 residues long. Germline V gives CDR1 SGHDT, CDR2 YYEEEE. V shed 6 bases and J shed 0 bases, with 13 bases lying between them. The CDR3 sequence: CASTRWRVSYEQYF. In DNA, the CDR3 is TGTGCCAGCACCCGATGGCGGGTCTCCTACGAGCAGTACTTC.

The rearrangement joins TRBV7-9 to TRBJ1-5, with D possibly matching TRBD1 (5 bases). V was pared by 4 bases and J by 3 bases, with 13 bases between. CDR3 size: 15 residues. Per germline, CDR1 SEHNR and CDR2 FQNEAQ (reference sequence). The DNA for the CDR3 is TGTGCCAGCAGCTCGCAGGGAGATTCCAATCAGCCCCAGCATTTT. Translation: CASSSQGDSNQPQHF. Supplemented by reference TRBV7-9 and TRBJ1-5, the full variable domain reads DTGVSQNPRHKITKRGQNVTFRCDPISEHNRLYWYRQTLGQGPEFLTYFQNEAQLEKSRLLSDRFSAERPKGSFSTLEIQRTEQGDSAMYLCASSSQGDSNQPQHFGDGTRLSIL.

V usage is TRBV2 and J usage is TRBJ1-2, with D uncertain. Looked up from germline, CDR1 is SNHLY and CDR2 is FYNNEI. The CDR3 is 12 amino acids. V was clipped by 6 bases and J by 4 bases, with 9 bases between them. The CDR3 reads CASRLGIYGYTF. The CDR3 region has the DNA TGTGCCAGCAGACTCGGGATCTATGGCTACACCTTC.

The chain carries TRBV29-1 and TRBJ2-7; either TRBD1 or TRBD2 may fit D (5 bases each). This CDR3 contains 14 residues. The V and J ends lost 7 bases and 5 bases respectively, with 21 bases between them. Germline assignment: CDR1 SQVTM and CDR2 ANQGSEA. The CDR3 sequence is CSAASGPRPHEQYF. CDR3 nucleotides: TGCAGCGCCGCCTCGGGACCTAGGCCCCACGAGCAGTACTTC.

This chain uses TRBV6-5 with TRBJ2-7; possibly TRBD1 for D (7 bases). V lost 3 bases to trimming and J lost 3 bases, with 15 bases between them. Germline lookup yields CDR1 MNHEY and CDR2 SVGAGI. CDR3 length: 15 residues. CDR3 in amino acids: CASSYGGTAIYEQYF. DNA for the CDR3: TGTGCCAGCAGTTATGGGGGGACAGCTATCTACGAGCAGTACTTC.

The V and J genes are TRBV29-1 and TRBJ2-7; D gene uncertain. V was cut by 4 bases and J by 2 bases, with 6 bases left in between. Germline CDR1 reads SQVTM; CDR2 reads ANQGSEA. The CDR3 contains 11 residues. The CDR3 DNA reads as TGCAGCGTTGTTTTTGCCTACGAGCAGTACTTC. This sequence encodes CSVVFAYEQYF.